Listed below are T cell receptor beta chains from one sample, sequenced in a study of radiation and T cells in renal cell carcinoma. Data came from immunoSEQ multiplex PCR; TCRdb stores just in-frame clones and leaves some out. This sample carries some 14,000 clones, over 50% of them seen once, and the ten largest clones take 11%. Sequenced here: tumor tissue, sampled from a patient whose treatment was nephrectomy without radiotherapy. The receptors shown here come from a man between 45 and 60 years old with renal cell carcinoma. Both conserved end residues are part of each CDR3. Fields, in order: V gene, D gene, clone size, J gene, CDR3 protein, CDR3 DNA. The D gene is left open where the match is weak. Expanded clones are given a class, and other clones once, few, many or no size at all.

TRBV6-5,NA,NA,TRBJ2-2,CASTQGNTGELFF,TGTGCCAGCACACAGGGGAACACCGGGGAGCTGTTTTTT
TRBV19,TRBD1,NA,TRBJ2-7,CASSPGTGRSYEQYF,TGTGCCAGTAGTCCCGGGACAGGGCGATCCTACGAGCAGTACTTC
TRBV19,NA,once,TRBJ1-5,CASSIVTLRGNQPQHF,TGTGCCAGTAGTATAGTCACACTAAGAGGCAATCAGCCCCAGCATTTT
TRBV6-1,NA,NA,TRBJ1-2,CASSDWGDRPYGYTF,TGTGCCAGCAGTGATTGGGGGGACCGCCCCTATGGCTACACCTTC
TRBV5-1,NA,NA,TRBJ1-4,CASSWQAATNEKLFF,TGCGCCAGCAGTTGGCAGGCAGCAACTAATGAAAAACTGTTTTTT
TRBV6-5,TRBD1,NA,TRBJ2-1,CAGGQGREQFF,TGTGCCGGGGGACAGGGGCGTGAGCAGTTCTTC
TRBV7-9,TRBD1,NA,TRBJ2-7,CASSLVIGTGNYEQYF,TGTGCCAGCAGCTTAGTTATAGGGACAGGTAACTACGAGCAGTACTTC
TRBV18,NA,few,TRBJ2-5,CASSPLDGLGETQYF,TGTGCCAGCTCACCATTGGACGGCTTGGGAGAGACCCAGTACTTC
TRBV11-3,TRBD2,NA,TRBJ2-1,CASSGRARNEQFF,TGTGCCAGCAGCGGGAGGGCCAGGAATGAGCAGTTCTTC
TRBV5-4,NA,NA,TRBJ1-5,CASSPGVKQPQHF,TGTGCCAGCAGTCCAGGGGTTAAGCAGCCCCAGCATTTT
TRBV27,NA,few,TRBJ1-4,CASSLTVVEKLFF,TGTGCCAGCAGTTTAACGGTGGTTGAAAAACTGTTTTTT
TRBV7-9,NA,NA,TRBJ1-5,CASSGPGSNQPQHF,TGTGCCAGCAGCGGGCCTGGTAGCAATCAGCCCCAGCATTTT
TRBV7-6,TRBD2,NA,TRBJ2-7,CASSLVGTSEHEQYF,TGTGCCAGCAGCTTAGTAGGGACTAGCGAGCACGAGCAGTACTTC
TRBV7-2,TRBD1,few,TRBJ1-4,CASSPDRGGSEKLFF,TGTGCCAGCAGCCCGGACAGGGGAGGATCTGAAAAACTGTTTTTT
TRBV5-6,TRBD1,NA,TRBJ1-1,CASSLGQGATEAFF,TGTGCCAGCAGCTTAGGACAGGGGGCCACTGAAGCTTTCTTT
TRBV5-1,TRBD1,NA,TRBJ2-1,CASSLGQGTGNEQFF,TGCGCCAGCAGCTTAGGACAGGGGACAGGCAATGAGCAGTTCTTC
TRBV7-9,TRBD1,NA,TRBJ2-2,CASSLVGTGWSNTGELFF,TGTGCCAGCAGCTTAGTTGGGACAGGGTGGTCCAACACCGGGGAGCTGTTTTTT
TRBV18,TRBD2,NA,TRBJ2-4,CASSLTDPSGAYKNIQYF,TGTGCCAGCTCACTAACTGATCCGAGCGGGGCATACAAAAACATTCAGTACTTC
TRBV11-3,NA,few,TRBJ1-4,CASSFGQGNEKLFF,TGTGCCAGCAGCTTTGGTCAGGGGAATGAAAAACTGTTTTTT
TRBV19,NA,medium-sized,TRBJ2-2,CASSLRPVAGELFF,TGTGCCAGTAGTCTACGACCCGTCGCCGGGGAGCTGTTTTTT
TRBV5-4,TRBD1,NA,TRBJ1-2,CASSFGQGAANYGYTF,TGTGCCAGCAGCTTCGGACAGGGGGCCGCTAACTATGGCTACACCTTC
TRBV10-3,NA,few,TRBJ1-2,CASTTGVNGYTF,TGTGCCAGCACCACGGGGGTAAACGGCTACACCTTC
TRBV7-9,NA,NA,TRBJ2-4,CASSPRGGPAKNIQYF,TGTGCCAGCAGCCCCCGTGGAGGGCCGGCCAAAAACATTCAGTACTTC
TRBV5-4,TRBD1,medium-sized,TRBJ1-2,CASSLEGQGDGYTF,TGTGCCAGCAGCTTGGAGGGGCAGGGGGATGGCTACACCTTC
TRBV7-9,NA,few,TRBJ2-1,CASSVLANSYNEQFF,TGTGCCAGCAGCGTATTAGCCAATTCCTACAATGAGCAGTTCTTC
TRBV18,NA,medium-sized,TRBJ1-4,CASSLTEGVDEKLFF,TGTGCCAGCTCACTAACAGAAGGGGTGGATGAAAAACTGTTTTTT
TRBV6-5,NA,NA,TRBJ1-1,CASSYSVYGANTEAFF,TGTGCCAGCAGTTACTCGGTATACGGGGCCAACACTGAAGCTTTCTTT
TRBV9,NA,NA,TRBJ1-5,CASSVALQGQPQHF,TGTGCCAGCAGCGTAGCTTTGCAGGGTCAGCCCCAGCATTTT
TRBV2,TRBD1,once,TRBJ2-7,CASRLGTGGYEQYF,TGTGCCAGCAGGTTAGGGACAGGGGGCTACGAGCAGTACTTC
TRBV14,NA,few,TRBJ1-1,CASSRSGLAEAFF,TGTGCCAGCAGCCGATCAGGGTTGGCTGAAGCTTTCTTT
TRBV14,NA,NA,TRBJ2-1,CASSPLGGVGNEQFF,TGTGCCAGCAGCCCGCTAGGAGGGGTGGGCAATGAGCAGTTCTTC
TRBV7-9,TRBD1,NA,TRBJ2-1,CASSLGGTGINEQFF,TGTGCCAGCAGCTTAGGCGGGACAGGGATCAATGAGCAGTTCTTC
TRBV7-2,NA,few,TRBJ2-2,CASSLGRELFF,TGTGCCAGCAGTCTGGGGAGGGAGCTGTTTTTT
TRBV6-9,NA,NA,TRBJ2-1,CASSYKGDRQFF,TGTGCCAGCAGTTACAAGGGAGATCGGCAGTTCTTC
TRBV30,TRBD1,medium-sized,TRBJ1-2,CASDRGENYGYTF,TGTGCCTCCGACAGGGGTGAAAACTATGGCTACACCTTC
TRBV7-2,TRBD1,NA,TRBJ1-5,CASSPQGVSNQPQHF,TGTGCCAGCAGCCCCCAGGGGGTTAGCAATCAGCCCCAGCATTTT
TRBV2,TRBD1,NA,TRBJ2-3,CASSGQGIADTQYF,TGTGCCAGCTCCGGACAGGGGATTGCAGATACGCAGTATTTT
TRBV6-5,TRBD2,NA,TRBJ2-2,CASSYGGGPRELFF,TGTGCCAGCAGTTACGGGGGAGGGCCCCGGGAGCTGTTTTTT
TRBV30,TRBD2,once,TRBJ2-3,CAWSEGLAGPDTQYF,TGTGCCTGGAGTGAAGGACTAGCGGGACCAGATACGCAGTATTTT
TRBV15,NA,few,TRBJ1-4,CATSRDRDTNEKLFF,TGTGCCACCAGCAGAGACAGGGATACTAATGAAAAACTGTTTTTT
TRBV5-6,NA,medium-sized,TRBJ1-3,CASSLVERTFGNTIYF,TGTGCCAGCAGCTTGGTTGAGAGAACATTTGGAAACACCATATATTTT
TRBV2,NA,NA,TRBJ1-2,CASSGNRVGYTF,TGTGCCAGCAGTGGAAACAGGGTTGGCTACACCTTC
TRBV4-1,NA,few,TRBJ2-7,CASSQESRGAYEQYF,TGCGCCAGCAGCCAAGAGAGTCGGGGCGCCTACGAGCAGTACTTC
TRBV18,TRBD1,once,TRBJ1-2,CASSPTGESGYTF,TGTGCCAGCTCACCGACAGGGGAATCTGGCTACACCTTC
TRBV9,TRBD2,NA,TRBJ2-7,CASSVGDGGYEQYF,TGTGCCAGCAGCGTAGGGGACGGGGGGTACGAGCAGTACTTC
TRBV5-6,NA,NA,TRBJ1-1,CASSLSRGTEAFF,TGTGCCAGCAGCTTGTCACGGGGCACTGAAGCTTTCTTT
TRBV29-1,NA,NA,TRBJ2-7,CSVQDGYEQYF,TGCAGCGTTCAAGACGGCTACGAGCAGTACTTC
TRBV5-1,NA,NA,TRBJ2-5,CASSAGGSETQYF,TGCGCCAGCAGTGCCGGGGGCTCTGAGACCCAGTACTTC
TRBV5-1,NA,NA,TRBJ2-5,CASSPKRGPKETQYF,TGCGCCAGCAGCCCCAAAAGGGGCCCTAAAGAGACCCAGTACTTC
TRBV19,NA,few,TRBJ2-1,CASSTEGGYNEQFF,TGTGCCAGTAGTACGGAGGGGGGCTACAATGAGCAGTTCTTC
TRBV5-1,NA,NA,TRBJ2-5,CASSLDILQETQYF,TGCGCCAGCAGCTTGGACATCTTACAAGAGACCCAGTACTTC
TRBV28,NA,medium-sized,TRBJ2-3,CASSLLQGGTDTQYF,TGTGCCAGCAGTTTATTACAGGGCGGCACAGATACGCAGTATTTT
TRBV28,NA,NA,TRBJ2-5,CASSTLTERSGETQYF,TGTGCCAGCAGTACCCTTACCGAACGGTCGGGAGAGACCCAGTACTTC
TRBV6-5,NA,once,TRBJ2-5,CASSYWSTQETQYF,TGTGCCAGCAGTTACTGGAGTACCCAAGAGACCCAGTACTTC